This T cell receptor beta chain was recorded in a study of CD8 T cells in ankylosing spondylitis. Study-level findings and limits: It appeared that ankylosing spondylitis blood was characterized by a TCR beta motif of fewer than 10 highly homologous variants. Disease-linked clones were CD8+ and relatively rare in peripheral blood. Significantly higher representation of disease-linked clones was reported for matched ankylosing spondylitis synovial fluid.

The CDR3 spans 13 residues. Germline V lookup: CDR1 KGHSH, CDR2 LQKENI. V was pared by 2 bases and J by 8 bases, with 12 bases between. TCR beta libraries were made by quantitative 5'-RACE with molecular barcodes. TCRdb used MiXCR to reprocess the 5' RACE reads, holding one entry per CDR3 protein. Among about 540,000 distinct CDR3 sequences listed, 10% to 15% were seen once. This clonotype was counted only a few times. Its antigen is unknown. The V and J genes are TRBV18 and TRBJ1-2, with a tentative D call TRBD1 (6 bases). This clonotype originated in a male donor with ankylosing spondylitis. Material: blood, either unsorted or a sorted T cell fraction (not recorded which). CDR3 DNA sequence: TGTGCCAGCTCACCAACGGACACAGGGGGCTACACCTTC. Translated, it gives CASSPTDTGGYTF.